The following is a T cell receptor (beta chain) sequence with its context. This entry belongs to a study of blood T cell repertoires in COVID-19. Study information: Whether acute or convalescent, the COVID-19 samples came from the United States, Italy and Spain. T cells, B-cell-depleted T cells, or PBMCs supplied cDNA or gDNA.

CDR3 size: 19 residues. Germline V CDR1 and CDR2: LNHDA, SQIVND (reference sequence). The J segment lost 0 bases and the V segment lost 3 bases, leaving 11 bases of the junction unmatched. Original processing notes: Reference gene primer amplification in the assay estimated nucleated cell counts. Sequenced by immunoSEQ multiplex PCR; TCRdb stores in-frame clones only, minus some. V and J calls and clone size are those listed in that table; D and trimming were worked out from the DNA. The sample has approximately 66,000 clones; 89% are singletons. The chain has TRBV19 and TRBJ2-1; 10 nucleotides match TRBD2. The receptor's source is a man aged 60 to 75 with acute or convalescent COVID-19. Sequencing input: peripheral blood. CDR3 sequence (DNA): TGTGCCAGTAGTATCAGGGCTAGCGGGGGCCCGAGCTCCTACAATGAGCAGTTCTTC. This encodes CASSIRASGGPSSYNEQFF.